Presented here are 15 T cell receptor beta chains from one specimen sequenced in a study of T cells in localized non-small cell lung cancer. The repertoire was sequenced with immunoSEQ multiplex PCR; TCRdb's copy has only in-frame clones and lacks some. This table holds roughly 50,000 clones, approximately 91% found once. The input for sequencing was peripheral blood, taken before any cancer treatment. Source of these receptors: a man aged 40 to 75 with stage I lung adenocarcinoma.

The V gene is TRBV5-6, the J gene TRBJ2-3; the match to TRBD2 covers 15 bases. Germline V gene lookup returns CDR1 SGHDT and CDR2 YYEEEE. The trim removed 4 bases at V and 3 bases at J, leaving 12 bases unmatched. This CDR3 has 19 amino acids. CDR3 in DNA: TGTGCCAGCAGCAACGGACTAGCGGGAGGGCCGGGTGGGACAGATACGCAGTATTTT. This gives the protein CASSNGLAGGPGGTDTQYF.

The J gene is TRBJ2-3, the V gene TRBV20-1; D gene unclear. The CDR3 is made up of 11 amino acids. V lost 4 bases and J 4 bases, leaving 6 bases between the germline ends. Germline values: CDR1 DFQATT, CDR2 SNEGSKA (reference sequence). CDR3 coding DNA: TGCAGTGCTACTGGGGCAGATACGCAGTATTTT. Encoded protein: CSATGADTQYF.

J is TRBJ2-7 and V is TRBV18; D is unresolved. Germline V gene data show CDR1 as KGHSH and CDR2 as LQKENI. The CDR3 covers 14 residues. V was pared by 1 base and J by 6 bases, with 13 bases between. The CDR3 sequence: CASSPLPVPGEQYF. CDR3 sequence (DNA): TGTGCCAGCTCACCACTCCCGGTCCCCGGCGAGCAGTACTTC.

This clone was found once. The V gene is TRBV7-2, the J gene TRBJ1-2; TRBD1 agrees at 8 bases. The CDR3 runs to 16 residues. The ends lost 1 base at V and 4 bases at J; junction bases unmatched: 8. The germline V gene has CDR1 SGHTA and CDR2 FQGNSA. The DNA of the CDR3 is TGTGCCAGCAGCTTAGAGTCGTCAGGGGGCGGCTATGGCTACACCTTC. This encodes CASSLESSGGGYGYTF. Combining the CDR3 with reference TRBV7-2 and TRBJ1-2 gives the whole variable domain GAGVSQSPSNKVTEKGKDVELRCDPISGHTALYWYRQSLGQGLEFLIYFQGNSAPDKSGLPSDRFSAERTGGSVSTLTIQRTQQEDSAVYLCASSLESSGGGYGYTFGSGTRLTVV.

V usage is TRBV7-9 and J usage is TRBJ2-7, with 12 bases fitting TRBD2. V gave up 2 bases and J gave up 6 bases; unmatched junction bases: 5. The germline V gene has CDR1 SEHNR and CDR2 FQNEAQ (reference sequence). This CDR3 spans 15 amino acids. CDR3 nucleotides: TGTGCCAGCAGCTTATCCGCTAGCGGGAGGGGCGAGCAGTACTTC. This sequence encodes CASSLSASGRGEQYF.

CDR3: CASSTGLTEQFF. The CDR3 nucleotides read TGCGCCAGCAGCACGGGACTAACTGAGCAGTTCTTC. The chain recombines TRBV5-1 with TRBJ2-1; 7 positions agree with TRBD2. CDR1 is SGHRS and CDR2 is YFSETQ in the germline V gene. This CDR3 spans 12 amino acids. V lost 4 bases to trimming and J lost 9 bases; unmatched junction nucleotides: 4. Full variable domain (outside the CDR3, taken from reference TRBV5-1 and TRBJ2-1): KAGVTQTPRYLIKTRGQQVTLSCSPISGHRSVSWYQQTPGQGLQFLFEYFSETQRNKGNFPGRFSGRQFSNSRSEMNVSTLELGDSALYLCASSTGLTEQFFGPGTRLTVL.

V usage is TRBV4-1 and J usage is TRBJ2-6, with no clear D. The germline CDR1 and CDR2 sequences are MGHRA and YSYEKL. The V and J ends lost 4 bases and 4 bases respectively, with 14 bases between them. The CDR3 runs to 16 residues. The CDR3 region has the DNA TGCGCCAGCAGCCTTCAGACCGTCACCGGGGCCAACGTCCTGACTTTC. Amino acids: CASSLQTVTGANVLTF.

This chain joins TRBV18 and TRBJ2-7; D could derive from TRBD1 or TRBD2 (5 bases each). V lost 2 bases and J 2 bases, leaving 13 bases between the germline ends. The CDR3 spans 15 residues. CDR1 is KGHSH and CDR2 is LQKENI in the germline V gene. The CDR3 nucleotides are TGTGCCAGCTCACCAGGGAAAAGGGGACCCTACGAGCAGTACTTC. Amino acid sequence: CASSPGKRGPYEQYF.

V gene TRBV28 combines with J gene TRBJ1-2; D gene uncertain. CDR3 length equals 12 residues. The germline V gene has CDR1 MDHEN and CDR2 SYDVKM. Trimming shortened V by 4 bases and J by 2 bases, and 5 bases separated the two germline ends. The CDR3 region has the DNA TGTGCCAGCAGTTACCCAAACTATGGCTACACCTTC. Residues: CASSYPNYGYTF.

The chain is built from TRBV4-1 and TRBJ2-3; TRBD2 matches at 10 bases. CDR3 length equals 16 residues. The ends lost 2 bases at V and 2 bases at J; junction bases unmatched: 4. From germline, CDR1 is MGHRA and CDR2 YSYEKL. CDR3 in DNA: TGCGCCAGCAGCCAACGGACTAGCGGAATCACAGATACGCAGTATTTT. Encoded protein: CASSQRTSGITDTQYF.

DNA of the CDR3: TGTGCCAGCTCACCAAGGGACAGGGGCACTGAAGCTTTCTTT. This encodes CASSPRDRGTEAFF. This chain joins TRBV18 and TRBJ1-1; 10 bases align to TRBD1. Unmatched junction bases numbered 1, after V lost 2 bases and J lost 4 bases. CDR3 size: 14 residues. Germline loops: CDR1 KGHSH, CDR2 LQKENI.

The rearrangement links TRBV6-5 to TRBJ2-7, with TRBD1 as a possible D gene (5 bases). This CDR3 spans 13 amino acids. V was pared by 7 bases and J by 2 bases, with 12 bases between. Germline assignment: CDR1 MNHEY and CDR2 SVGAGI. CDR3 protein: CASKKGPTYEQYF. The CDR3 DNA reads TGTGCCAGCAAAAAGGGGCCTACCTACGAGCAGTACTTC.

This chain joins TRBV5-8 and TRBJ2-6; possibly TRBD1 or TRBD2 for D (6 bases each). The CDR3 loop spans 16 amino acids. Between the trimmed V and J ends, which lost 2 bases and 2 bases, there was a span of 11 bases. In germline, CDR1 is SGHTS, CDR2 YDEGEE. DNA for the CDR3: TGTGCCAGCAGCTTTAGAAGGGGGGCTGGGGCCAACGTCCTGACTTTC. It is translated as CASSFRRGAGANVLTF.

The chain couples TRBV5-1 to TRBJ2-3; D gene ambiguous. Between the trimmed V and J ends, which lost 5 bases and 2 bases, there was a span of 9 bases. The germline gives CDR1 SGHRS, CDR2 YFSETQ. The CDR3 is made up of 13 amino acids. DNA of the CDR3: TGCGCCAGCAGGGACGGCCTCACAGATACGCAGTATTTT. Translating gives CASRDGLTDTQYF.

The chain combines TRBV30 with TRBJ1-3; TRBD1 aligns across 8 bases. Losses at the gene ends were 1 base for V and 2 bases for J; bases not matched to a gene: 4. The V gene's germline CDR1 is GTSNPN and CDR2 SVGIG (reference sequence). The CDR3 loop spans 15 amino acids. DNA for the CDR3: TGTGCCTGGAGTGCCGGGACAGGACCTGGAAACACCATATATTTT. This gives the protein CAWSAGTGPGNTIYF.